This T cell receptor beta chain was identified during a study of control samples from healthy donors and cancer patients. Germline CDR1 reads MDHEN; CDR2 reads SYDVKM. The V gene lost 4 bases and the J gene lost 0 bases, with 15 bases spanning the gap. The CDR3 is made up of 17 amino acids. Sequencing was performed with immunoSEQ multiplex PCR; in TCRdb, only in-frame clones are kept and a portion is missing. Here the sample spans 150,000 or so clones, more than 85% being singletons. The rearrangement uses TRBV28 and TRBJ1-4, with no clear D. This receptor was taken from a man aged 50-59 years in good health. Sequencing was done on a sample of blood. The CDR3 DNA sequence: TGTGCCAGCAGTTCAGCCCTCGGCCATGCAACTAATGAAAAACTGTTTTTT. This codes for CASSSALGHATNEKLFF.